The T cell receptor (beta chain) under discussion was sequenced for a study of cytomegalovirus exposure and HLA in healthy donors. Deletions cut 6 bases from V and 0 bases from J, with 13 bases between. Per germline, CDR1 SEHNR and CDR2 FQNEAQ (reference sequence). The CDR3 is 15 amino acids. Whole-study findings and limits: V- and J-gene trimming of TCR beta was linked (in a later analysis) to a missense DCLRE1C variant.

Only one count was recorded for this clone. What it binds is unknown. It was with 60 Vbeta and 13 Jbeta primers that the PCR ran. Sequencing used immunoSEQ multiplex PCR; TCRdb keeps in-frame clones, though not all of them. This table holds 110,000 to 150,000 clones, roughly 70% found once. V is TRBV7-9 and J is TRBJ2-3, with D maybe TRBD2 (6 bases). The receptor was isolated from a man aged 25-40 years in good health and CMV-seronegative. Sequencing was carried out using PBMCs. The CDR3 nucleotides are TGTGCCAGCAGACGACTAGGCGGGAGCACAGATACGCAGTATTTT. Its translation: CASRRLGGSTDTQYF.